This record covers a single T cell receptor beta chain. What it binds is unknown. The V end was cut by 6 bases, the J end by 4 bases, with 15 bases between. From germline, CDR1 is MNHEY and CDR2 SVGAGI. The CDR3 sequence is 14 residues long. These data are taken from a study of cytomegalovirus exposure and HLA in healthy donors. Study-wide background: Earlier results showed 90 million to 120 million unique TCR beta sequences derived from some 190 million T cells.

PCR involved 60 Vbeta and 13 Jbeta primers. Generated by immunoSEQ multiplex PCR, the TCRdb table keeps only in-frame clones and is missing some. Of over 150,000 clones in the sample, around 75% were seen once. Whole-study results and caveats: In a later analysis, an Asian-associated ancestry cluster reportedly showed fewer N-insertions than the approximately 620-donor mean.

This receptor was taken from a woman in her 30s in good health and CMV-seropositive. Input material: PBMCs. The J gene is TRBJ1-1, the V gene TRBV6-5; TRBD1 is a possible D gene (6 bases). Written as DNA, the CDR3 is TGTGCCAGCAGCCGAGGGGGGGAGGTCACTGAAGCTTTCTTT. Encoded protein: CASSRGGEVTEAFF.